The sequence of this T cell receptor (beta chain) was determined in a study of T cells in Graves' hyperthyroidism and ophthalmopathy. Findings of the study overall: A median approximately 6.5 months before onset, the model predicted ophthalmopathy. Clonotypes that were expanded in thyroid above 0.001 mostly appeared in blood too.

CDR1 is SGDLS, CDR2 YYNGEE, per germline. The CDR3 loop spans 17 amino acids. Deletions cut 4 bases from V and 1 base from J, with 20 bases between. PBMCs were derived from 10 ml fresh peripheral blood. Authors of the study amplified TCR beta CDR3 regions from RNA transcripts. A first-round RT-PCR of the TCR CDR3 used the HTBI primer set. TCRdb re-derived calls from the multiplex PCR reads in MiXCR, one entry per CDR3 protein. This sample yields 300,000 to 350,000 distinct CDR3 sequences, of which 18% are seen a single time; 15% belongs to the top ten. Remarks on this clonotype: The antigen is undetermined.

Sample: blood. The origin of this receptor is a woman aged 40 to 55 with Graves' ophthalmopathy. The rearrangement uses TRBV9 and TRBJ1-1; maybe TRBD1 (6 bases). The CDR3 here is CASSPTVAGQRNTEAFF. The CDR3 DNA reads TGTGCCAGCAGCCCCACTGTGGCGGGACAAAGGAACACTGAAGCTTTCTTT.